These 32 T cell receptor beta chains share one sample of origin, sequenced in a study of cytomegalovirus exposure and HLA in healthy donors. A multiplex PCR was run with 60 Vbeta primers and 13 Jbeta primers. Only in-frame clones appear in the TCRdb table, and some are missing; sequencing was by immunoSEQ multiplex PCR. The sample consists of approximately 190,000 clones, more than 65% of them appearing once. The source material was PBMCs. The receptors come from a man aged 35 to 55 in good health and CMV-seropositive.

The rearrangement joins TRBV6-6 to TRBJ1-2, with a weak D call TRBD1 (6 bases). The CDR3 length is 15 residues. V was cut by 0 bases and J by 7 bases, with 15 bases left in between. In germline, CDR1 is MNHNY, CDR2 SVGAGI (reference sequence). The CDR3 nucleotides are TGTGCCAGCAGTTACTCGCGGACAGTCGGTACTGGCTACACCTTC. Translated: CASSYSRTVGTGYTF.

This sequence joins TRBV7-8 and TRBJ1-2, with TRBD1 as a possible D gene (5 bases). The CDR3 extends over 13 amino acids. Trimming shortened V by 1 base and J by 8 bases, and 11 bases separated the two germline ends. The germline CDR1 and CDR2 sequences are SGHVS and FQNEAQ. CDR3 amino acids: CASSLGGDSGYTF. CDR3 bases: TGTGCCAGCAGCTTAGGGGGGGATAGCGGCTACACCTTC.

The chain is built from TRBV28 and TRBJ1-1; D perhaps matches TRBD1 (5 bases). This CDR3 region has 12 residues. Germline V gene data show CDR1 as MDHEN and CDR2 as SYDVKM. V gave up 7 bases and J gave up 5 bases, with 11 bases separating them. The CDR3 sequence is CASTLGGTEAFF. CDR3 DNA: TGTGCCAGCACCCTGGGGGGGACTGAAGCTTTCTTT. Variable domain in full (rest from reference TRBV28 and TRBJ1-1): DVKVTQSSRYLVKRTGEKVFLECVQDMDHENMFWYRQDPGLGLRLIYFSYDVKMKEKGDIPEGYSVSREKKERFSLILESASTNQTSMYLCASTLGGTEAFFGQGTRLTVV.

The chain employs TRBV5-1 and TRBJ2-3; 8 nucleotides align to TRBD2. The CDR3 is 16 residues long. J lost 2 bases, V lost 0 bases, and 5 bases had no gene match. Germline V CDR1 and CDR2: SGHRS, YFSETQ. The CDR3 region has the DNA TGCGCCAGCAGCTTGGGATTAGCGGGAATCACAGATACGCAGTATTTT. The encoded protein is CASSLGLAGITDTQYF.

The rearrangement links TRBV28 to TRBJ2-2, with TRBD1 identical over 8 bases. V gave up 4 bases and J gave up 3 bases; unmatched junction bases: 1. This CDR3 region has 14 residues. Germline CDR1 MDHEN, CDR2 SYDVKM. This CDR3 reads CASSSGQDTGELFF. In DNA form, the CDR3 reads TGTGCCAGCAGTTCGGGACAGGACACCGGGGAGCTGTTTTTT.

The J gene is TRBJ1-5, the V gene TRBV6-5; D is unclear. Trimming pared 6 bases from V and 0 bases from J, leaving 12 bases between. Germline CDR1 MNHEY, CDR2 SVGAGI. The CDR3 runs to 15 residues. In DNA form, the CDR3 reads TGTGCCAGCAGCTTAAATGGAGGTAGCAATCAGCCCCAGCATTTT. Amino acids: CASSLNGGSNQPQHF.

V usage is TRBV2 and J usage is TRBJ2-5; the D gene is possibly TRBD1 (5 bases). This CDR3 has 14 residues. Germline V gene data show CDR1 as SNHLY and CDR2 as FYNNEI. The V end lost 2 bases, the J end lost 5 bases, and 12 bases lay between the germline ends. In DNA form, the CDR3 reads TGTGCCAGCAGTGAACAGGGTTCCGTTGAGACCCAGTACTTC. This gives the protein CASSEQGSVETQYF.

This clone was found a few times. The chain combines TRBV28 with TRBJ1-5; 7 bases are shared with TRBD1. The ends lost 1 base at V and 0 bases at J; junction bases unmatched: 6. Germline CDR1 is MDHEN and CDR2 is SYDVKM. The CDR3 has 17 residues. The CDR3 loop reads CASSLFIGGNSNQPQHF. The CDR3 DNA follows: TGTGCCAGCAGTTTATTTATAGGGGGCAATAGCAATCAGCCCCAGCATTTT.

The chain's CDR3 is CASSASGRSDGELFF. The CDR3 DNA reads as TGTGCCAGCAGTGCCAGCGGGAGGTCTGACGGGGAGCTGTTTTTT. The chain combines TRBV6-5 with TRBJ2-2, with TRBD2 identical over 9 bases. The CDR3 loop spans 15 amino acids. Trimming at V came to 5 bases and at J to 7 bases, leaving 8 bases not matched to a gene. Germline V CDR1 and CDR2: MNHEY, SVGAGI.

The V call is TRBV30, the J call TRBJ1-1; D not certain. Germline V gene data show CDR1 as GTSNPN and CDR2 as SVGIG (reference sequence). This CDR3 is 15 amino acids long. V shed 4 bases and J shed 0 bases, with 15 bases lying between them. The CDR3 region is CAWMALDSLNTEAFF. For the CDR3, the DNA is TGTGCCTGGATGGCTTTGGACTCTCTGAACACTGAAGCTTTCTTT.

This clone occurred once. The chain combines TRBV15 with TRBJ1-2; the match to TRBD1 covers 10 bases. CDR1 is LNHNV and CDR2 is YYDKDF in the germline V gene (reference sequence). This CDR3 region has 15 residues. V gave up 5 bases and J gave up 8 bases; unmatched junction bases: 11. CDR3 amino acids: CATSARRQGAEGYTF. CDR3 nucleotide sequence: TGTGCCACCAGCGCCCGACGACAGGGGGCGGAGGGCTACACCTTC.

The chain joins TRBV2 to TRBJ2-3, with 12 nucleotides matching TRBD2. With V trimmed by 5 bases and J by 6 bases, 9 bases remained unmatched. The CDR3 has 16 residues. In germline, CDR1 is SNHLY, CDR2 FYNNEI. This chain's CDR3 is CASSSHLAGGEDTQYF. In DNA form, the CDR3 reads TGTGCCAGCAGTTCCCACCTAGCGGGGGGGGAGGATACGCAGTATTTT.

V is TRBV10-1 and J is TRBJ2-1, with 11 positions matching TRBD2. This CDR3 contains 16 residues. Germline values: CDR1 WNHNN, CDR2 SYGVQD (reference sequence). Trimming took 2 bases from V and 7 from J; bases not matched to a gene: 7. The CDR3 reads CASSEADSGRGNEQFF. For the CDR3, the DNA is TGCGCCAGCAGTGAGGCCGATAGCGGGAGGGGGAATGAGCAGTTCTTC.

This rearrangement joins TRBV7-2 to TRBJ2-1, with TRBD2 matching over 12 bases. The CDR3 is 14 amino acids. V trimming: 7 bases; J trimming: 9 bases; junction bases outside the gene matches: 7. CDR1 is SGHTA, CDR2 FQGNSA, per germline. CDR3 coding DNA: TGTGCCAGCAACCTAGCGGGAGGGCGAAGTGAGCAGTTCTTC. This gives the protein CASNLAGGRSEQFF. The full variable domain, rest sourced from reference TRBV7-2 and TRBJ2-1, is GAGVSQSPSNKVTEKGKDVELRCDPISGHTALYWYRQSLGQGLEFLIYFQGNSAPDKSGLPSDRFSAERTGGSVSTLTIQRTQQEDSAVYLCASNLAGGRSEQFFGPGTRLTVL.

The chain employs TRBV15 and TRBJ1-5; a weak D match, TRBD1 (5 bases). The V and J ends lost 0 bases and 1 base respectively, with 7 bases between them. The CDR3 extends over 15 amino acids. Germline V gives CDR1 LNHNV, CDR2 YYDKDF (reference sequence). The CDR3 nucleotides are TGTGCCACCAGCAGAGACAGGGCGAGCAATCAGCCCCAGCATTTT. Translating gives CATSRDRASNQPQHF.

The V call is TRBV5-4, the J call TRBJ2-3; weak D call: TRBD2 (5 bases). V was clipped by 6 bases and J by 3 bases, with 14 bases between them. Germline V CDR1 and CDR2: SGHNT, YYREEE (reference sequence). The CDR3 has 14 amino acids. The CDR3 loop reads CASTPGGLTDTQYF. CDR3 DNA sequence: TGTGCCAGCACCCCCGGAGGACTTACAGATACGCAGTATTTT.

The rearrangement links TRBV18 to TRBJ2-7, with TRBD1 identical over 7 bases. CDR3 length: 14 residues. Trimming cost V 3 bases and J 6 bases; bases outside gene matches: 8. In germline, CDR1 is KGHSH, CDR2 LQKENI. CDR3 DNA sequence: TGTGCCAGCTCACCGGACAGGAACATGCTCGAGCAGTACTTC. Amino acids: CASSPDRNMLEQYF.

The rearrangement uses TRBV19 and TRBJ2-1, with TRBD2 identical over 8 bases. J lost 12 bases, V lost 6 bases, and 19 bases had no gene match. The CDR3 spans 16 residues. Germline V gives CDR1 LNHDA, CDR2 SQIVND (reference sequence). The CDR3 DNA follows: TGTGCCAGTAGCTTCCCGGGACTAGGACCCCGTAAAGGGCAGTTCTTC. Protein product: CASSFPGLGPRKGQFF.

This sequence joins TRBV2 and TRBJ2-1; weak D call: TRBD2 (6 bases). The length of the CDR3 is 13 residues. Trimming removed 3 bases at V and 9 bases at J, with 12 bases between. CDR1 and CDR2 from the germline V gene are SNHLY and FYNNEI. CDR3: CASSDSGRGEQFF. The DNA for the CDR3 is TGTGCCAGCAGTGATTCCGGGCGGGGTGAGCAGTTCTTC.

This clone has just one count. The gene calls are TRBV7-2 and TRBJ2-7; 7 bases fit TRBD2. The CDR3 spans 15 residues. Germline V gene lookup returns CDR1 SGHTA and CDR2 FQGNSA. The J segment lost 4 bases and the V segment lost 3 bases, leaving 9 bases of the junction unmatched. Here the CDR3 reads CASSFLSGGDYEQYF. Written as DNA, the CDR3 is TGTGCCAGCAGCTTTCTTAGTGGGGGGGATTACGAGCAGTACTTC.

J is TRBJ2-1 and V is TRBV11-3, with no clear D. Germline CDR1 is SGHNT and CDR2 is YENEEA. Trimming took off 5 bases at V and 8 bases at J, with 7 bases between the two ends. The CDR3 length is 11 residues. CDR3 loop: CASSRSDEQFF. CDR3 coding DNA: TGTGCCAGCAGCCGGTCGGATGAGCAGTTCTTC.

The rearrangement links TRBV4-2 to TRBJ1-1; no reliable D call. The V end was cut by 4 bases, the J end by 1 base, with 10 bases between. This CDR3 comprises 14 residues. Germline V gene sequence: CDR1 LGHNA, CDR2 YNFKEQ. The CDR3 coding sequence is TGTGCCAGCAGCCGTACAGTTACGAACACTGAAGCTTTCTTT. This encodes CASSRTVTNTEAFF.

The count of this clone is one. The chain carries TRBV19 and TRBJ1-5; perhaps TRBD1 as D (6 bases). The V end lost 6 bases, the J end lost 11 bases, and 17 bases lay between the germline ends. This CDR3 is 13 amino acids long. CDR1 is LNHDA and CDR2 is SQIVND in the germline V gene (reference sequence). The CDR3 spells CASSSTQGSAQHF. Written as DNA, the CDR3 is TGTGCCAGTAGCTCGACACAGGGATCAGCCCAGCATTTT.

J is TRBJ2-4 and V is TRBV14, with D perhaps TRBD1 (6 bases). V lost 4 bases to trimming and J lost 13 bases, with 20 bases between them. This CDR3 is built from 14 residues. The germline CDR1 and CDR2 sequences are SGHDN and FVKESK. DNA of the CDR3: TGTGCCAGCAGCCCCCGATGGGAGACAGGCCCCCAGTACTTC. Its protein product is CASSPRWETGPQYF.

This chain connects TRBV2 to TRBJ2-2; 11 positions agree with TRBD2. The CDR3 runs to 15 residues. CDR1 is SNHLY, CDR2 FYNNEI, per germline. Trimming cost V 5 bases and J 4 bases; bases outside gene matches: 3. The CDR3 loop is CASSLAGGSTGELFF. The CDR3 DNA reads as TGTGCCAGCAGTCTAGCGGGAGGCAGCACCGGGGAGCTGTTTTTT.

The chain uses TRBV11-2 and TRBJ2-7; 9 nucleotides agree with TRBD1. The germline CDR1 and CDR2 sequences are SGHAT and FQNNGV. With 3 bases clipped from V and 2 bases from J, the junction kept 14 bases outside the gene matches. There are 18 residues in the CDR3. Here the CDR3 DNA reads TGTGCCAGCAGCTTGGCGGACAGGGGTAAAACAATCCCCTACGAGCAGTACTTC. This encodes CASSLADRGKTIPYEQYF.

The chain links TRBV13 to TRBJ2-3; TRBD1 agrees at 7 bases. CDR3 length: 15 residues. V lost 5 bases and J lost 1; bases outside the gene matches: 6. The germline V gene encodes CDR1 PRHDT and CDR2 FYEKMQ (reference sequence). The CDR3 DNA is TGTGCCAGCAGCCCCCGGACAGGACGCACAGATACGCAGTATTTT. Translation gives CASSPRTGRTDTQYF.

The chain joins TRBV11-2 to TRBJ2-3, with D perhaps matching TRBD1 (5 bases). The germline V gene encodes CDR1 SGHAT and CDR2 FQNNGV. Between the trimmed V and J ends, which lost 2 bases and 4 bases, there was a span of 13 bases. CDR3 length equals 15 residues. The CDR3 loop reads CASSLNAAGSDTQYF. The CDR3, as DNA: TGTGCCAGCAGCTTAAACGCTGCAGGGTCAGATACGCAGTATTTT. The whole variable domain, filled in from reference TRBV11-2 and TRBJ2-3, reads EAGVAQSPRYKIIEKRQSVAFWCNPISGHATLYWYQQILGQGPKLLIQFQNNGVVDDSQLPKDRFSAERLKGVDSTLKIQPAKLEDSAVYLCASSLNAAGSDTQYFGPGTRLTVL.

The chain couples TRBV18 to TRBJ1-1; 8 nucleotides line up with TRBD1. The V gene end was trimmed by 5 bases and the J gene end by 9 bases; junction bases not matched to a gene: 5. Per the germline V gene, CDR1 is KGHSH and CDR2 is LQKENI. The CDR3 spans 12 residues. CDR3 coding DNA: TGTGCCAGCTCAGAAGGACAGGGTAAAGCTTTCTTT. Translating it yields CASSEGQGKAFF.

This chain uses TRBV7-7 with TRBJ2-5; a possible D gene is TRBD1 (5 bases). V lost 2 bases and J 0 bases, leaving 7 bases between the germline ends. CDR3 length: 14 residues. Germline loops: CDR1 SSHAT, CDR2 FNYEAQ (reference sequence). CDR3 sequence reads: CASSLPGYQETQYF. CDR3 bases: TGTGCCAGCAGCTTACCAGGGTACCAAGAGACCCAGTACTTC.

The CDR3 region is CASSPGLGGVNEKLFF. The CDR3 DNA reads TGTGCCAGCAGTCCGGGACTGGGAGGGGTTAATGAAAAACTGTTTTTT. This chain uses TRBV27 with TRBJ1-4; a weak D match, TRBD1 (5 bases). The V gene's germline CDR1 is MNHEY and CDR2 SMNVEV (reference sequence). The CDR3 spans 16 residues. V dropped 5 bases and J dropped 4 bases, with 17 bases sitting between them.

The CDR3 sequence is CASSLLVVRNTGELFF. CDR3 nucleotide sequence: TGTGCCAGCAGCTTATTGGTCGTTAGGAACACCGGGGAGCTGTTTTTT. The chain is built from TRBV7-2 and TRBJ2-2; D not resolved. CDR1 and CDR2 from the germline V gene are SGHTA and FQGNSA. V lost 2 bases to trimming and J lost 1 base, with 11 bases between them. This CDR3 spans 16 amino acids.